The T cell receptor (beta chain) described here comes from a study of STAT5B mutations in CD4+ large granular lymphocyte leukemia. A word on this clone: Antigen specificity is unknown.

Findings and limits, study-wide: Patient CD4-sorted repertoires looked more clonal than healthy CD4+ repertoires, even without putative leukemic clones. About a quarter of private leukemic clonotypes occurred rarely in other patients' non-leukemic repertoires.

V lost 0 bases and J 7 bases, leaving 16 bases between the germline ends. CDR1 and CDR2 from the germline V gene are KGHSH and LQKENI. The CDR3 contains 16 residues. Assay used: immunoSEQ multiplex PCR; TCRdb lists only in-frame clones, some missing. The sample consists of some 40,000 clones, approximately 84% of them appearing once. Sequencing input: CD4+ T cells from blood buffy coats. This clonotype originated in a human donor in good health. The chain is built from TRBV18 and TRBJ2-1, with D perhaps matching TRBD1 (8 bases). CDR3 sequence: CASSPPTGGVSNEQFF. In DNA form, the CDR3 reads TGTGCCAGCTCACCACCCACAGGGGGGGTCTCGAATGAGCAGTTCTTC.